This passage covers 20 T cell receptor beta chains from one sample sequenced in a study of CD8 T cells in Susac syndrome. A quantity of about 0.5 to 1 ug RNA underwent reverse transcription using random hexamers. TCRdb called the immunoSEQ multiplex PCR reads again in MiXCR, with one record for every CDR3 protein. The sample lists 120,000 or so distinct CDR3 sequences, approximately 93% occurring once. The specimen sequenced was CD4+ T cells from PBMCs. These receptors originate from a human donor with multiple sclerosis.

This sequence joins TRBV6-5 and TRBJ2-6, with D hard to call. Germline loops: CDR1 MNHEY, CDR2 SVGAGI. V was cut by 8 bases and J by 3 bases, with 8 bases left in between. The CDR3 spans 13 residues. Written as DNA, the CDR3 is TGTGCCAGCGGGTATCATGGGGCCAACGTCCTGACTTTC. Amino acid sequence: CASGYHGANVLTF.

This clonotype came up once. This chain uses TRBV7-2 with TRBJ1-5; 7 bases map to TRBD1. Per germline, CDR1 SGHTA and CDR2 FQGNSA. This CDR3 has 14 amino acids. J lost 6 bases, V lost 5 bases, and 7 bases had no gene match. This CDR3 is CASSPTGVIQPQHF. DNA for the CDR3: TGTGCCAGCAGCCCAACAGGGGTAATTCAGCCCCAGCATTTT.

This clonotype was detected a few times. V is TRBV4-2 and J is TRBJ2-3; TRBD1 or TRBD2 may be the D gene (5 bases each). The germline V gene has CDR1 LGHNA and CDR2 YNFKEQ. The V end was cut by 4 bases, the J end by 2 bases, with 10 bases between. The CDR3 runs 14 residues. CDR3 sequence (DNA): TGTGCCAGCAGCCCGGGACCAATCACAGATACGCAGTATTTT. As protein: CASSPGPITDTQYF.

The chain recombines TRBV28 with TRBJ2-3, with 10 nucleotides matching TRBD2. After removal of 5 bases from V and 3 bases from J, the junction contained 5 bases not matched to a gene. CDR1 MDHEN and CDR2 SYDVKM come from the germline V gene. The CDR3 is 15 residues long. CDR3 amino acids: CASSGSGGATDTQYF. CDR3 nucleotide sequence: TGTGCCAGCAGTGGCAGCGGGGGGGCGACAGATACGCAGTATTTT.

CDR3 bases: TGTGCCAGCAGCCAAACTCGGGGTAACTATGGCTACACCTTC. Its protein is CASSQTRGNYGYTF. This chain uses TRBV3-1 with TRBJ1-2; D remains unclear. Germline assignment: CDR1 LGHDT and CDR2 YNNKEL (reference sequence). The CDR3 runs 14 residues. V shed 2 bases and J shed 1 base, with 8 bases lying between them.

V and J are TRBV6-2 or TRBV6-3 and TRBJ1-6; 8 bases agree with TRBD1. The CDR3 runs 14 residues. CDR1 is MNHEY and CDR2 is SVGEGT in the germline V gene. The J segment lost 6 bases and the V segment lost 7 bases, leaving 5 bases of the junction unmatched. The CDR3 sequence is CASTRTGTNSPLHF. CDR3 bases: TGTGCCAGCACCCGGACAGGGACTAATTCACCCCTCCACTTT.

The gene calls are TRBV27 and TRBJ1-2; D is undetermined. The V gene's germline CDR1 is MNHEY and CDR2 SMNVEV (reference sequence). Trimming cost V 4 bases and J 3 bases, with 6 bases left between them. The CDR3 covers 12 residues. The CDR3 is CASSSHDYGYTF. The CDR3 DNA follows: TGTGCCAGCAGTTCCCACGACTATGGCTACACCTTC.

The chain combines TRBV7-9 with TRBJ2-1; D might be TRBD2 (7 bases). The germline V and J ends were trimmed by 3 bases and 7 bases, with 16 bases remaining between them. There are 15 residues in the CDR3. CDR1 SEHNR and CDR2 FQNEAQ come from the germline V gene (reference sequence). Here the CDR3 reads CASSFRGAMSNEQFF. The CDR3 DNA reads TGTGCCAGCAGCTTTCGGGGGGCCATGAGTAATGAGCAGTTCTTC.

The chain carries TRBV3-1 and TRBJ1-4, with TRBD1 as a possible D gene (5 bases). CDR1 is LGHDT, CDR2 YNNKEL, per germline (reference sequence). This CDR3 has 12 residues. Trimming cost V 6 bases and J 5 bases, with 7 bases left between them. CDR3: CASRQENEKLFF. DNA of the CDR3: TGTGCCAGCAGACAGGAAAATGAAAAACTGTTTTTT.

The genes are TRBV13 and TRBJ1-4; no reliable D call. V gave up 0 bases and J gave up 9 bases, with 8 bases separating them. Per germline, CDR1 PRHDT and CDR2 FYEKMQ (reference sequence). The CDR3 covers 13 residues. The CDR3 protein is CASSLGDTQKLFF. CDR3 in DNA: TGTGCCAGCAGCTTAGGCGACACGCAAAAACTGTTTTTT.

This chain links TRBV20-1 with TRBJ2-3; 12 bases match TRBD2. V shed 6 bases, J shed 7 bases, and the junction held 2 bases outside the gene matches. This CDR3 comprises 12 residues. Looked up from germline, CDR1 is DFQATT and CDR2 is SNEGSKA (reference sequence). The CDR3 loop is CSAGLAGNTQYF. In DNA, the CDR3 is TGCAGTGCCGGACTAGCGGGAAATACGCAGTATTTT.

Here the CDR3 reads CASSIAGTGTEAFF. DNA for the CDR3: TGTGCCAGCAGCATCGCCGGGACAGGGACCGAAGCTTTCTTT. This rearrangement joins TRBV7-9 to TRBJ1-1, with 9 bases aligning to TRBD1. The CDR3 sequence is 14 residues long. Germline CDR1 reads SEHNR; CDR2 reads FQNEAQ (reference sequence). Unmatched junction bases numbered 9, after V lost 5 bases and J lost 8 bases. Complete variable domain (other parts from reference TRBV7-9 and TRBJ1-1): DTGVSQNPRHKITKRGQNVTFRCDPISEHNRLYWYRQTLGQGPEFLTYFQNEAQLEKSRLLSDRFSAERPKGSFSTLEIQRTEQGDSAMYLCASSIAGTGTEAFFGQGTRLTVV.

CDR3 loop: CASSPVGGTYNEQFF. CDR3 DNA sequence: TGTGCCAGCAGCCCGGTAGGGGGAACCTACAATGAGCAGTTCTTC. The chain is built from TRBV12-3 or TRBV12-4 and TRBJ2-1, with D maybe TRBD1 (6 bases). CDR3 length: 15 amino acids. Trimming cost V 6 bases and J 2 bases, with 14 bases left between them.

V and J are TRBV2 and TRBJ1-1; no reliable D call. CDR3 length equals 10 residues. The germline V and J ends were trimmed by 6 bases and 8 bases, with 7 bases remaining between them. CDR1 is SNHLY and CDR2 is FYNNEI in the germline V gene. The CDR3 coding sequence is TGTGCCAGCAGCCTGGAGGAAGCTTTCTTT. This encodes CASSLEEAFF.

This rearrangement joins TRBV5-1 to TRBJ1-2; 9 nucleotides line up with TRBD1. This CDR3 has 14 amino acids. V lost 0 bases, J lost 8 bases, and 5 bases stayed unmatched. Germline V gene lookup returns CDR1 SGHRS and CDR2 YFSETQ. The CDR3: CASSLAGQGRGYTF. For the CDR3, the DNA is TGCGCCAGCAGCTTGGCGGGACAGGGCAGGGGCTACACCTTC.

The chain uses TRBV6-5 and TRBJ1-6; D remains unclear. Germline CDR1 is MNHEY and CDR2 is SVGAGI. The CDR3 has 15 amino acids. Trimming removed 6 bases at V and 10 bases at J, with 19 bases between. For the CDR3, the DNA is TGTGCCAGCAGCTACGATCAGTGGAGCGGCTCACCCCTCCACTTT. This translates into CASSYDQWSGSPLHF.

This chain uses TRBV5-1 with TRBJ1-2; 11 bases fit TRBD1. The V segment lost 0 bases and the J segment 5 bases; nucleotides outside the gene matches: 3. Per the germline V gene, CDR1 is SGHRS and CDR2 is YFSETQ. The CDR3 loop spans 15 amino acids. The CDR3 DNA sequence: TGCGCCAGCAGCTTGGCAGGGACAGGGGGATATGGCTACACCTTC. Its protein product is CASSLAGTGGYGYTF.

This chain uses TRBV7-3 with TRBJ1-1, with 7 bases lining up with TRBD1. Germline lookup yields CDR1 SGHTA and CDR2 FQGTGA. The J segment lost 4 bases and the V segment lost 8 bases, leaving 7 bases of the junction unmatched. CDR3 length: 13 residues. The DNA of the CDR3 is TGTGCCAGCGCCAGGGGGTGGGGCACTGAAGCTTTCTTT. It codes for CASARGWGTEAFF. Full variable domain (outside the CDR3, taken from reference TRBV7-3 and TRBJ1-1): GAGVSQTPSNKVTEKGKYVELRCDPISGHTALYWYRQSLGQGPEFLIYFQGTGAADDSGLPNDRFFAVRPEGSVSTLKIQRTERGDSAVYLCASARGWGTEAFFGQGTRLTVV.

The J gene is TRBJ1-3, the V gene TRBV20-1, with D perhaps matching TRBD1 (5 bases). Germline V lookup: CDR1 DFQATT, CDR2 SNEGSKA (reference sequence). V lost 6 bases to trimming and J lost 4 bases, with 13 bases between them. CDR3 size: 13 residues. CDR3 nucleotides: TGCAGTGCGGGGACCCCGGCAGGAAACACCATATATTTT. Protein sequence: CSAGTPAGNTIYF.

The V gene is TRBV6-6, the J gene TRBJ2-4; possibly TRBD1 for D (6 bases). V lost 4 bases and J 8 bases, leaving 15 bases between the germline ends. The CDR3 sequence is 14 residues long. The germline V gene encodes CDR1 MNHNY and CDR2 SVGAGI (reference sequence). CDR3 in amino acids: CASSLAGARYIQYF. The CDR3 nucleotides read TGTGCCAGCAGTTTGGCAGGGGCTCGGTACATTCAGTACTTC.